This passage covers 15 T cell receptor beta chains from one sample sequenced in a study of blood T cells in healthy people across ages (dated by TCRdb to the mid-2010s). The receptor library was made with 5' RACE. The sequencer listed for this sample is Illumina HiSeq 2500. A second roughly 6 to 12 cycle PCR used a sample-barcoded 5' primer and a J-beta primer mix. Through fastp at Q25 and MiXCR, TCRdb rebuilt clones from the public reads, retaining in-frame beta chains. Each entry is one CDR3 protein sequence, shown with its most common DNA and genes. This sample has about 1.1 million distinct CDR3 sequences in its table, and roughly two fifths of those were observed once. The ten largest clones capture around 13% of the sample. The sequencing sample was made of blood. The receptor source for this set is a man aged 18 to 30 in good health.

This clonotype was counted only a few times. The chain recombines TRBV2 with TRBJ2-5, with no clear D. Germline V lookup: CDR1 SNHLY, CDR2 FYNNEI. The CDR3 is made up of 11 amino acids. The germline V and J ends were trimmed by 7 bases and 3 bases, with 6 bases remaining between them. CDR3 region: CASTPEETQYF. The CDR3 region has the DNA TGTGCCAGCACCCCCGAAGAGACCCAGTACTTC.

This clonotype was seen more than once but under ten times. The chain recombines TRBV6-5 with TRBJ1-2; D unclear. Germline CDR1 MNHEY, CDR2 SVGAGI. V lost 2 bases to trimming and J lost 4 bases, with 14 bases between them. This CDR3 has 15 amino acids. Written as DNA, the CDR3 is TGTGCCAGCAGTTACGCCTGGGGTCGGGGCTATGGCTACACCTTC. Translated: CASSYAWGRGYGYTF.

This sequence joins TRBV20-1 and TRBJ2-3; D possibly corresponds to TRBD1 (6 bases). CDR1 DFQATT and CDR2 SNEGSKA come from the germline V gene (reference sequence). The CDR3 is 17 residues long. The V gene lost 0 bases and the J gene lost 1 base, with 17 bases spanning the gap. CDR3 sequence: CSARERGRHRGTDTQYF. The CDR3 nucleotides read TGCAGTGCTAGAGAGAGGGGCAGGCACAGGGGCACAGATACGCAGTATTTT.

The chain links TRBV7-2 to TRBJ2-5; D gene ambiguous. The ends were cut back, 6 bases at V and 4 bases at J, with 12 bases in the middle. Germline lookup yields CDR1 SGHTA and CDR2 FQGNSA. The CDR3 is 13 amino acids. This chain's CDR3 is CASSYRVLETQYF. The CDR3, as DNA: TGTGCCAGCAGTTATCGTGTTCTAGAGACCCAGTACTTC.

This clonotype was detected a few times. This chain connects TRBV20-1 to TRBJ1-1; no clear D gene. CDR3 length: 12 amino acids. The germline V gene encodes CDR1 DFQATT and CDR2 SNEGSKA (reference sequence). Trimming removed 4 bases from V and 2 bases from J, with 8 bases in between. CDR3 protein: CSATAGNTEAFF. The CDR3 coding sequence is TGCAGTGCTACTGCTGGAAACACTGAAGCTTTCTTT.

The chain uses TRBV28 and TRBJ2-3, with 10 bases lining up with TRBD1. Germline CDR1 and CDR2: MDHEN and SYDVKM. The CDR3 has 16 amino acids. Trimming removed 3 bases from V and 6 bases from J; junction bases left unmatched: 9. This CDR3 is CASSFMDRGNLDTQYF. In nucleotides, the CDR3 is TGTGCCAGCAGTTTTATGGACAGGGGGAATTTGGATACGCAGTATTTT.

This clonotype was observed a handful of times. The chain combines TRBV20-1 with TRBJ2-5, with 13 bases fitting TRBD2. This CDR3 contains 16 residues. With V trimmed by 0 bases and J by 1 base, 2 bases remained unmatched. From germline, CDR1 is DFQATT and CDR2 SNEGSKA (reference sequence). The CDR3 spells CSAREGLAGPQETQYF. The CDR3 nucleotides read TGCAGTGCTAGAGAGGGACTAGCGGGACCCCAAGAGACCCAGTACTTC.

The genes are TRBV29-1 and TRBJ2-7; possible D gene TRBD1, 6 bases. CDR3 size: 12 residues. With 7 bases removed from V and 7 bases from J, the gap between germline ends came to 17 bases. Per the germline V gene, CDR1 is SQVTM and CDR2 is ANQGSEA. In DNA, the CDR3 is TGCAGCGGTGCACAGGGTGGGGATGAGCAGTACTTC. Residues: CSGAQGGDEQYF.

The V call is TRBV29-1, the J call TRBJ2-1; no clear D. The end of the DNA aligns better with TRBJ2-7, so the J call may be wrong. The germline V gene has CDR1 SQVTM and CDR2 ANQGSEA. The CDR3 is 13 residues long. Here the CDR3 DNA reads TGCAGCGTTGATAAGGTCTACTACAATGAGCAGTACTTC. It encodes CSVDKVYYNEQYF.

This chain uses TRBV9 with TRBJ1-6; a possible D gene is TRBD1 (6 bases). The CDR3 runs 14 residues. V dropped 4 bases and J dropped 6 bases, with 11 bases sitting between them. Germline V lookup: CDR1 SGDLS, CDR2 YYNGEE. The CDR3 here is CASSPGHRNSPLHF. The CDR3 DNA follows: TGTGCCAGCAGCCCGGGACACCGTAATTCACCCCTCCACTTT.

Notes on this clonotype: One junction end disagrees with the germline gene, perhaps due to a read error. The CDR3 region has the DNA TGTGCCAGCGGTTTCCCGGGTGGGAATTCACCCCTCCACTTT. Translating it yields CASGFPGGNSPLHF. The V and J genes are TRBV27 and TRBJ1-6; no reliable D call. Per the germline V gene, CDR1 is MNHEY and CDR2 is SMNVEV (reference sequence). CDR3 length: 14 amino acids.

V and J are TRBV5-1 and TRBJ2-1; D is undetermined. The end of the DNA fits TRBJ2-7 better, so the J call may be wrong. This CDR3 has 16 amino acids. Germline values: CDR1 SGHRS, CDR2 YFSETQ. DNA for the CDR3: TGCGCCAGCAGCTTGGAGGTCGCGAGCTCCTACAATGAGCAGTACTTC. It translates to CASSLEVASSYNEQYF.

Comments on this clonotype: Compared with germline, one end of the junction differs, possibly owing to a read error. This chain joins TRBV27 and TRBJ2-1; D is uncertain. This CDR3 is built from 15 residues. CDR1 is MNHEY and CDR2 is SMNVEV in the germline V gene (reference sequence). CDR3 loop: CAGSLKVRTFNEQFF. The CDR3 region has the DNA TGTGCCGGCAGTTTAAAGGTCAGAACCTTTAATGAGCAGTTCTTC.

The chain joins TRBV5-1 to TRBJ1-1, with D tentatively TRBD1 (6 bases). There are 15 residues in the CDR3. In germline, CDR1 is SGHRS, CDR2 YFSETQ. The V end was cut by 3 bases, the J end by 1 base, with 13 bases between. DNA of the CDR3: TGCGCCAGCAGCTCGTCTCGGGGGCCGAACACTGAAGCTTTCTTT. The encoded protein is CASSSSRGPNTEAFF.

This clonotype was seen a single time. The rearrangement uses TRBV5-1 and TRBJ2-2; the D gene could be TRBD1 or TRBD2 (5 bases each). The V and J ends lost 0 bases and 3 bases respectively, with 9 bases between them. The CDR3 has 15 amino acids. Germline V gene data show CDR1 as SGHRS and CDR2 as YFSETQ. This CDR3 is CASSLAGTDTGELFF. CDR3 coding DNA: TGCGCCAGCAGCTTGGCCGGGACGGACACCGGGGAGCTGTTTTTT.